This T cell receptor beta chain was sequenced in a study of Ad26.COV2.S vaccination and SARS-CoV-2 variants. The CDR3 extends over 15 amino acids. The germline CDR1 and CDR2 sequences are MRHNA and SNTAGT. The ends were cut back, 0 bases at V and 5 bases at J, with 14 bases in the middle. This sample's treatment: roughly 18 received Ad26.COV2.S at low or high dose, single or two shots; 5 received placebo; per-sample allocation not given. Sampling took place 63 days after the first vaccine or placebo injection. Data came from immunoSEQ multiplex PCR; TCRdb stores just in-frame clones and leaves some out. The sample yields 410,000 or so clones, approximately 92% seen once.

Sequences were derived from peripheral blood, sampled in a trial of Ad26.COV2.S vaccine versus placebo. The rearrangement uses TRBV6-4 and TRBJ2-7; the D gene is possibly TRBD1 (5 bases). This TCR came from a person between 18 and 65 years old who received the Ad26.COV2.S COVID-19 vaccine or a placebo. CDR3 DNA: TGTGCCAGCAGTGACTCCGAAAAGGGGTACGACGAGCAGTACTTC. Encoded protein: CASSDSEKGYDEQYF.